Listed below are T cell receptor beta chains from one sample, sequenced in a study of blood T cell repertoires in COVID-19. The repertoire was sequenced with immunoSEQ multiplex PCR; TCRdb's copy has only in-frame clones and lacks some. The table lists about 280,000 clones, approximately 86% of them singletons, with about an eighth in the top ten. Sequences were obtained from peripheral blood. These receptor sequences come from a woman in her 70s with COVID-19, enrolled during active disease. CDR3s include the opening cysteine and the closing phenylalanine or tryptophan. D genes are given only for firm matches. Where a row states a size, it is once, few, many or the class of an expanded clone; other rows omit it.

clone_size,j_call,v_call,d_call,cdr3_nt,cdr3_aa
once,TRBJ2-1,TRBV5-8,TRBD2,TGTGCCAGCAGCCCCGGGACTAGCGGATACAATGAGCAGTTCTTC,CASSPGTSGYNEQFF
.,TRBJ1-2,TRBV5-6,.,TGTGCCAGCAGCTTGCTACCGACAGAGAGCTATGGCTACACCTTC,CASSLLPTESYGYTF
.,TRBJ1-5,TRBV18,.,TGTGCCAGCTCACCACGAGGGGGTAAGGGCAATCAGCCCCAGCATTTT,CASSPRGGKGNQPQHF
few,TRBJ1-5,TRBV19,.,TGTGCCAGTAGTATGTGGGGACTGTATAGCAATCAGCCCCAGCATTTT,CASSMWGLYSNQPQHF
.,TRBJ1-1,TRBV7-2,TRBD1,TGTGCCAGCAGCCCGGGACAGGGGAGTAGCGGCACTGAAGCTTTCTTT,CASSPGQGSSGTEAFF
once,TRBJ2-7,TRBV27,.,TGTGCCAGCAGTCTCGGGGAGGATTACGAGCAGTACTTC,CASSLGEDYEQYF
once,TRBJ2-3,TRBV6-5,.,TGTGCCAGCAGTTACTCGGGGGGGCAGGGAGATACGCAGTATTTT,CASSYSGGQGDTQYF
.,TRBJ1-6,TRBV5-1,.,TGCGCCAGCAGTTCATTTTCGGGAGTCGATAATTCACCCCTCCACTTT,CASSSFSGVDNSPLHF
.,TRBJ2-7,TRBV27,TRBD1,TGTGCCAGCAGTTTCGGACAGGGGGACTCCTACGAGCAGTACTTC,CASSFGQGDSYEQYF
.,TRBJ1-1,TRBV7-6,TRBD1,TGTGCCAGCAGCCCCTCGACAGGGGGGAACACTGAAGCTTTCTTT,CASSPSTGGNTEAFF
.,TRBJ1-2,TRBV24-1,.,TGTGCCACCAGTGATTTTAATCGTGGGAGCTATGGCTACACCTTC,CATSDFNRGSYGYTF
few,TRBJ2-7,TRBV21-1,.,TGTGCCAGGGCCCCCAGGGTCCGCCACGAGCAGTACTTC,CARAPRVRHEQYF
.,TRBJ2-5,TRBV6-5,TRBD2,TGTGCCGGACGACTAGCGGGGGGGTGGGAGACCCAGTACTTC,CAGRLAGGWETQYF
.,TRBJ1-6,TRBV30,.,TGTGCCTGGAGTAAACCTCGGGGAGGGAACTCACCCCTCCACTTT,CAWSKPRGGNSPLHF
.,TRBJ1-2,TRBV30,.,TGTGCCGGGGTGGTGGCGGGGGGCTACACCTTC,CAGVVAGGYTF
.,TRBJ2-3,TRBV7-3,.,TGTGCCAGCAGCTTCCACACAGATACGCAGTATTTT,CASSFHTDTQYF
.,TRBJ2-3,TRBV9,TRBD1,TGTGCCAGCAGCTTGAGGGGACAGGGTAACACAGATACGCAGTATTTT,CASSLRGQGNTDTQYF
.,TRBJ1-1,TRBV2,.,TGTGCCAGCAGTGTTTGGGAGGGTAACACTGAAGCTTTCTTT,CASSVWEGNTEAFF